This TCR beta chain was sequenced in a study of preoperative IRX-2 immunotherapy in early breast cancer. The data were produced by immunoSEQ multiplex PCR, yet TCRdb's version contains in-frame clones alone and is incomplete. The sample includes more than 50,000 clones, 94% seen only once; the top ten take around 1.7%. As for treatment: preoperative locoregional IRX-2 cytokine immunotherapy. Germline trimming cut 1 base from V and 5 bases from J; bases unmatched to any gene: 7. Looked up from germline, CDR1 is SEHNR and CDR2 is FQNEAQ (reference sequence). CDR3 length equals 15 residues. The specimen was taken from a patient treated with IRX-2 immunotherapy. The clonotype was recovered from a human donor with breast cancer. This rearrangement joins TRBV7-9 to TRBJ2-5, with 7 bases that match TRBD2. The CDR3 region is CASSLGRTRRETQYF. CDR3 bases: TGTGCCAGCAGCTTAGGTCGGACTAGGAGGGAGACCCAGTACTTC. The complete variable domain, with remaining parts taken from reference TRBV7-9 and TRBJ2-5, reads DTGVSQNPRHKITKRGQNVTFRCDPISEHNRLYWYRQTLGQGPEFLTYFQNEAQLEKSRLLSDRFSAERPKGSFSTLEIQRTEQGDSAMYLCASSLGRTRRETQYFGPGTRLLVL.